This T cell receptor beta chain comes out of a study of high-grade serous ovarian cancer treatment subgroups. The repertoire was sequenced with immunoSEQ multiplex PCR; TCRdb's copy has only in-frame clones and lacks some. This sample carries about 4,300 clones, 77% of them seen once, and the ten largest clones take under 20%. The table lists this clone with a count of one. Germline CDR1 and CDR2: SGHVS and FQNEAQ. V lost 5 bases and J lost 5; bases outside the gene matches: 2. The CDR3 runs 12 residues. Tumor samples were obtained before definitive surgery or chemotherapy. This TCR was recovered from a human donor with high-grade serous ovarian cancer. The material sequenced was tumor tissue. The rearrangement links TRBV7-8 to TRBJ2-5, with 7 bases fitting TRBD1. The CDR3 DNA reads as TGTGCCAGCAGCATGGACAGGGAGACCCAGTACTTC. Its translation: CASSMDRETQYF. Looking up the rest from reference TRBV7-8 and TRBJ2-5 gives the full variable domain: GAGVSQSPRYKVAKRGQDVALRCDPISGHVSLFWYQQALGQGPEFLTYFQNEAQLDKSGLPSDRFFAERPEGSVSTLKIQRTQQEDSAVYLCASSMDRETQYFGPGTRLLVL.